Below, one T cell receptor beta chain is given with its context. This sample was included in a study of blood T cell repertoires in COVID-19. Only in-frame clones appear in the TCRdb table, and some are missing; sequencing was by immunoSEQ multiplex PCR. The repertoire has hundreds of thousands of clones, around 85% of them found once; the top ten carry about 1.9%. The CDR3 sequence is 17 residues long. Trimming shortened V by 0 bases and J by 5 bases, and 17 bases separated the two germline ends. CDR1 and CDR2 from the germline V gene are PRHDT and FYEKMQ (reference sequence). This sequence joins TRBV13 and TRBJ2-1; a weak D match, TRBD1 (5 bases). The TCR originated in a woman aged 25 to 39 who had been exposed to COVID-19. The source material was PBMCs or T cells enriched from blood (not recorded which). The CDR3 DNA is TGTGCCAGCAGCTTAGGCCTGGGGATTCGACAGAACAATGAGCAGTTCTTC. Translated: CASSLGLGIRQNNEQFF. Full variable domain (missing parts from reference TRBV13 and TRBJ2-1): AAGVIQSPRHLIKEKRETATLKCYPIPRHDTVYWYQQGPGQDPQFLISFYEKMQSDKGSIPDRFSAQQFSDYHSELNMSSLELGDSALYFCASSLGLGIRQNNEQFFGPGTRLTVL.